The TCR beta chain under discussion was sequenced for a study of cytomegalovirus exposure and HLA in healthy donors. CDR3 length: 14 amino acids. The junction had 10 bases not matched to a gene; V was cut back by 6 bases and J by 6 bases. In germline, CDR1 is MNHNY, CDR2 SVGAGI (reference sequence). Remarks on this clone: What it recognizes is unknown.

Study outcomes and limitations: Immune exposure data for these donors was limited to CMV serostatus. Researchers reported in a later analysis that a missense DCLRE1C variant was tied to TCR beta V- and J-gene trimming. Most of the TCR beta V segments (in an earlier analysis) were productive either about 87% or about 30% of the time.

The PCR employed 60 Vbeta primers together with 13 Jbeta primers. Sequenced by immunoSEQ multiplex PCR; TCRdb stores in-frame clones only, minus some. The sample holds fewer than 200,000 clones, about 90% seen once. This TCR was sampled from a girl under three years old in good health and CMV-seronegative. The J gene is TRBJ2-7, the V gene TRBV6-6; TRBD2 agrees at 8 bases. Specimen: PBMCs. The CDR3 region is CASSLVTGGSEQYF. Here the CDR3 DNA reads TGTGCCAGCAGCCTAGTAACGGGGGGGAGCGAGCAGTACTTC.